Listed here are 29 T cell receptor beta chains from one sample, sequenced in a study of resident and recirculating memory T cells in vitiligo. Generated by immunoSEQ multiplex PCR, the TCRdb table keeps only in-frame clones and is missing some. The sample has about 42,000 clones; around 90% are singletons. Sequencing input: blood. The receptors were sampled from a male donor with vitiligo.

The chain carries TRBV9 and TRBJ1-3; D not certain. Germline V CDR1 and CDR2: SGDLS, YYNGEE. The CDR3 has 13 residues. Trimming shortened V by 4 bases and J by 1 base, and 6 bases separated the two germline ends. This chain's CDR3 is CASSRGSGNTIYF. The CDR3 coding sequence is TGTGCCAGCAGCCGGGGATCTGGAAACACCATATATTTT.

This clone was counted a few times. The chain joins TRBV4-3 to TRBJ1-6; 7 positions match TRBD1. The CDR3 covers 15 residues. Germline CDR1 reads LGHNA; CDR2 reads YSLEER. V was clipped by 1 base and J by 10 bases; unmatched bases: 7. The CDR3 nucleotides are TGCGCCAGCAGCCAAGCAGACAGGGTATACTCACCCCTCCACTTT. Translated, it gives CASSQADRVYSPLHF.

The chain carries TRBV27 and TRBJ1-6; TRBD1 aligns across 7 bases. Germline-derived CDR1 and CDR2 are MNHEY and SMNVEV (reference sequence). With V trimmed by 5 bases and J by 9 bases, 13 bases remained unmatched. This CDR3 region has 16 residues. The CDR3 nucleotides are TGTGCCAGCAGTAGACAGGGAAGTTTGAGTGCTTCACCCCTCCACTTT. It yields the protein CASSRQGSLSASPLHF.

CDR3 protein: CAWSVGYGYTF. In DNA form, the CDR3 reads TGTGCCTGGAGTGTCGGGTATGGCTACACCTTC. The gene calls are TRBV30 and TRBJ1-2; D is unclear. Trimming removed 0 bases from V and 5 bases from J, with 4 bases in between. The CDR3 is 11 residues long. Germline V gene data show CDR1 as GTSNPN and CDR2 as SVGIG (reference sequence).

This clone has just one count. V gene TRBV5-1 combines with J gene TRBJ2-2; D possibly corresponds to TRBD1 (6 bases). V was trimmed by 2 bases and J by 4 bases, leaving 18 bases between them. CDR1 is SGHRS, CDR2 YFSETQ, per germline. CDR3 length: 17 amino acids. The CDR3 sequence is CASSFGSGASGTGELFF. For the CDR3, the DNA is TGCGCCAGCAGCTTCGGATCAGGGGCCTCGGGCACCGGGGAGCTGTTTTTT.

Concerning this clone: Other nucleotide sequences in the sample specify the same CDR3. The V call is TRBV5-1, the J call TRBJ1-3; the match to TRBD1 covers 7 bases. CDR1 and CDR2 from the germline V gene are SGHRS and YFSETQ. This CDR3 has 14 amino acids. The V and J ends lost 2 bases and 4 bases, in that order; junction bases with no gene match: 3. CDR3 in DNA: TGCGCCAGCAGCTTACAGGGGTCCGGAAACACCATATATTTT. Protein sequence: CASSLQGSGNTIYF.

V is TRBV30 and J is TRBJ2-3; 7 nucleotides align to TRBD2. Germline CDR1 reads GTSNPN; CDR2 reads SVGIG (reference sequence). This CDR3 is built from 14 residues. V shed 2 bases, J shed 6 bases, and the junction held 8 bases outside the gene matches. In nucleotides, the CDR3 is TGTGCCTGGAGTTCGGGGGAGGGTAAGGATACGCAGTATTTT. Translation gives CAWSSGEGKDTQYF.

CDR3 protein: CASSVGTIQETQYF. The DNA of the CDR3 is TGTGCCAGCAGCGTAGGTACAATCCAAGAGACCCAGTACTTC. This sequence joins TRBV9 and TRBJ2-5, with unresolved D. The CDR3 loop spans 14 amino acids. Per germline, CDR1 SGDLS and CDR2 YYNGEE. V gave up 0 bases and J gave up 1 base, with 7 bases separating them.

This clone was counted only a few times. The chain links TRBV9 to TRBJ1-6; 7 bases align to TRBD1. Germline assignment: CDR1 SGDLS and CDR2 YYNGEE. The CDR3 has 15 amino acids. Trimming took 1 base from V and 7 from J; bases not matched to a gene: 5. The DNA of the CDR3 is TGTGCCAGCAGCGTAACAGGGGCTGGGAATTCACCCCTCCACTTT. It is translated as CASSVTGAGNSPLHF.

The chain uses TRBV4-3 and TRBJ2-7; D is possibly TRBD1 (6 bases). V was cut by 2 bases and J by 6 bases, with 14 bases left in between. Germline lookup yields CDR1 LGHNA and CDR2 YSLEER. CDR3 length equals 14 residues. The chain's CDR3 is CASSQLHTGSEQYF. The CDR3 bases are TGCGCCAGCAGCCAACTACATACAGGGTCCGAGCAGTACTTC.

This clone was observed a single time. The chain couples TRBV14 to TRBJ2-3; the D gene is possibly TRBD1 (5 bases). The germline V and J ends were trimmed by 1 base and 2 bases, with 13 bases remaining between them. Germline values: CDR1 SGHDN, CDR2 FVKESK. The CDR3 spans 16 residues. This CDR3 reads CASSQGRVGVTDTQYF. CDR3 DNA sequence: TGTGCCAGCAGCCAAGGCAGGGTTGGTGTCACAGATACGCAGTATTTT.

The chain links TRBV5-1 to TRBJ2-2; D perhaps matches TRBD1 (6 bases). Germline CDR1 reads SGHRS; CDR2 reads YFSETQ. The CDR3 loop spans 15 amino acids. V lost 9 bases and J lost 5, with 20 bases in between. CDR3 sequence (DNA): TGCGCCAATTGGACAGCCGGTACCACAACCGGGGAGCTGTTTTTT. Protein product: CANWTAGTTTGELFF.

This clone occurred once. This chain links TRBV2 with TRBJ1-5, with 7 bases aligning to TRBD1. The trim removed 6 bases at V and 5 bases at J, leaving 7 bases unmatched. CDR1 SNHLY and CDR2 FYNNEI come from the germline V gene. The CDR3 is made up of 14 amino acids. Here the CDR3 reads CASSFTGVHQPQHF. In nucleotides, the CDR3 is TGTGCCAGCAGCTTCACAGGGGTCCATCAGCCCCAGCATTTT.

This chain links TRBV5-1 with TRBJ1-1; 11 bases agree with TRBD1. The junction had 14 bases not matched to a gene; V was cut back by 3 bases and J by 4 bases. This CDR3 is 18 amino acids long. The V gene's germline CDR1 is SGHRS and CDR2 YFSETQ. The CDR3 sequence is CASSSNAGTGGLSTEAFF. The CDR3 nucleotides read TGCGCCAGCAGCTCAAACGCCGGGACAGGGGGGTTATCCACTGAAGCTTTCTTT.

This clone was observed once. The V and J genes are TRBV19 and TRBJ2-7; D gene unclear. V shed 3 bases and J shed 3 bases, with 6 bases lying between them. The CDR3 consists of 12 residues. CDR1 is LNHDA, CDR2 SQIVND, per germline (reference sequence). The CDR3 sequence: CASSIVGYEQYF. CDR3 DNA: TGTGCCAGTAGTATCGTCGGCTACGAGCAGTACTTC.

J is TRBJ2-1 and V is TRBV7-2; D is uncertain. The germline CDR1 and CDR2 sequences are SGHTA and FQGNSA. This CDR3 is 11 amino acids long. Trimming shortened V by 8 bases and J by 6 bases, and 8 bases separated the two germline ends. CDR3 protein: CASGIANEQFF. The CDR3 DNA is TGTGCCAGCGGCATTGCCAATGAGCAGTTCTTC.

This chain joins TRBV4-3 and TRBJ1-1; 9 bases line up with TRBD1. The ends lost 3 bases at V and 3 bases at J; junction bases unmatched: 8. Germline CDR1 LGHNA, CDR2 YSLEER. The CDR3 extends over 16 amino acids. CDR3 protein: CASSQATGGKDTEAFF. CDR3 in DNA: TGCGCCAGCAGCCAGGCAACAGGGGGCAAGGACACTGAAGCTTTCTTT.

The chain joins TRBV14 to TRBJ1-2; D is perhaps TRBD1 (6 bases). The CDR3 sequence is 13 residues long. V lost 0 bases and J 14 bases, leaving 16 bases between the germline ends. From germline, CDR1 is SGHDN and CDR2 FVKESK. The CDR3 here is CASSQDRVGAHTF. The CDR3, as DNA: TGTGCCAGCAGCCAAGATCGTGTGGGGGCGCATACCTTC.

This clone was observed once. The chain combines TRBV7-9 with TRBJ2-3; 8 nucleotides align to TRBD2. Germline V lookup: CDR1 SEHNR, CDR2 FQNEAQ (reference sequence). The CDR3 covers 14 residues. With V trimmed by 8 bases and J by 2 bases, 6 bases remained unmatched. Here the CDR3 reads CASARGGSTDTQYF. The CDR3 coding sequence is TGTGCCAGCGCACGGGGGGGCTCCACAGATACGCAGTATTTT.

The chain carries TRBV6-1 and TRBJ1-3; D is unclear. Germline V gene data show CDR1 as MNHNS and CDR2 as SASEGT. The CDR3 is 17 amino acids. The V end lost 0 bases, the J end lost 0 bases, and 12 bases lay between the germline ends. CDR3 sequence reads: CASSEAPGGYSGNTIYF. Written as DNA, the CDR3 is TGTGCCAGCAGTGAAGCGCCGGGAGGATACTCTGGAAACACCATATATTTT.

The chain recombines TRBV4-1 with TRBJ2-3, with D unclear. This CDR3 contains 18 residues. V lost 1 base and J lost 5, with 22 bases in between. Germline loops: CDR1 MGHRA, CDR2 YSYEKL. The DNA for the CDR3 is TGCGCCAGCAGCCAAGTATTCTCGGGTAACGCCTACGGAGATACGCAGTATTTT. Translated: CASSQVFSGNAYGDTQYF.

This clone was recorded only once. The chain couples TRBV6-4 to TRBJ1-1; TRBD1 matches at 10 bases. Losses at the gene ends were 2 bases for V and 6 bases for J; bases not matched to a gene: 0. CDR3 length: 13 residues. Per germline, CDR1 MRHNA and CDR2 SNTAGT. Here the CDR3 DNA reads TGTGCCAGCAGTGACGGACAGGGGGCTGAAGCTTTCTTT. The encoded protein is CASSDGQGAEAFF.

This chain joins TRBV30 and TRBJ1-2; TRBD1 matches at 7 bases. J lost 3 bases, V lost 2 bases, and 6 bases had no gene match. The CDR3 runs to 14 residues. Germline CDR1 and CDR2: GTSNPN and SVGIG (reference sequence). Written as DNA, the CDR3 is TGTGCCTGGAGTTTCCAGACAGGGTACTATGGCTACACCTTC. It is translated as CAWSFQTGYYGYTF.

V is TRBV5-1 and J is TRBJ2-5; TRBD2 is a possible D gene (6 bases). The V gene lost 4 bases and the J gene lost 2 bases, with 9 bases spanning the gap. The CDR3 sequence is 13 residues long. Germline CDR1 and CDR2: SGHRS and YFSETQ. CDR3 bases: TGCGCCAGCAGCGGGGCGGGGCAAGAGACCCAGTACTTC. This translates into CASSGAGQETQYF.

The chain combines TRBV2 with TRBJ1-1, with a possible D match to TRBD1 (5 bases). With 7 bases removed from V and 3 bases from J, the gap between germline ends came to 12 bases. Germline values: CDR1 SNHLY, CDR2 FYNNEI. The CDR3 is 13 amino acids. DNA of the CDR3: TGTGCCAGCACCCTGACAGAGGACACTGAAGCTTTCTTT. Translating it yields CASTLTEDTEAFF.

J is TRBJ2-1 and V is TRBV2; 8 bases map to TRBD2. Germline lookup yields CDR1 SNHLY and CDR2 FYNNEI. The CDR3 extends over 15 amino acids. The trim removed 7 bases at V and 0 bases at J, leaving 5 bases unmatched. The CDR3 spells CASTPGGGSYNEQFF. As DNA, the CDR3 is TGTGCCAGCACTCCCGGGGGGGGCTCCTACAATGAGCAGTTCTTC.

The J gene is TRBJ1-1, the V gene TRBV7-8, with unresolved D. V was clipped by 5 bases and J by 10 bases, with 20 bases between them. CDR1 and CDR2 (germline): SGHVS, FQNEAQ. The CDR3 is 14 residues long. CDR3 region: CASSPYSTPHGAFF. CDR3 sequence (DNA): TGTGCCAGCAGCCCTTACAGTACCCCCCATGGAGCTTTCTTT.

The rearrangement joins TRBV5-4 to TRBJ2-5; D gene ambiguous. The CDR3 sequence is 12 residues long. V shed 0 bases and J shed 6 bases, with 6 bases lying between them. Germline assignment: CDR1 SGHNT and CDR2 YYREEE (reference sequence). The CDR3 nucleotides read TGTGCCAGCAGCTTGGCGGGTCAGACCCAGTACTTC. Protein product: CASSLAGQTQYF.

The genes are TRBV5-1 and TRBJ2-5, with 7 bases identical to TRBD2. The junction had 10 bases not matched to a gene; V was cut back by 0 bases and J by 5 bases. CDR1 is SGHRS and CDR2 is YFSETQ in the germline V gene. The CDR3 has 16 amino acids. This chain's CDR3 is CASSLALTRGGETQYF. The CDR3 DNA reads as TGCGCCAGCAGCTTGGCCCTAACCCGCGGGGGTGAGACCCAGTACTTC.